This paragraph covers one T cell receptor (beta chain) sequence. This clone's antigen is unknown. Per-base qualities were not stored, and no clone one base away is much larger. This record comes from a study of cytomegalovirus exposure and HLA in healthy donors (dated by TCRdb to about 2017). Concerning the study at large: An earlier analysis of around 600 of the donors reported about 290 Gb of sequence data and around 120 million unique TCR beta sequences from about 180 million T cells. Genome-wide SNP genotypes for about 55% of the roughly 670 donors were used in a later genetic analysis, which treated that subset as a discovery cohort. Across 398 genotyped donors of the cohort, an average of roughly 200,000 unique TCR beta nucleotide sequences per donor were sequenced, and around 19% of those sequences were non-productive. An earlier analysis of 450 to 750 of the donors used high-throughput TCR beta sequencing to judge whether each TCR beta V gene segment behaved as functional or pseudogenic. Donor age, sex, ethnicity and CMV serostatus were compiled alongside the repertoire data. Typing coverage varied by locus: roughly 629-630 donors for A, B, C, DRB1 and DQB1; 500 to 550 for DQA1; about 600 for DPA1; fewer than 480 for DPB1. Along with the approximately 600-subject first cohort, a separate validation cohort of more than 90 different subjects was used. High-throughput TCR immunosequencing, statistical association of individual TCRs with disease status, and machine learning were combined to predict cytomegalovirus infection status. Class I and class II HLA loci were covered by the typing at four-digit resolution. Because of strong linkage in the cohort, 4 to 6 DR-DQ haplotypes were treated as single units for association and clustering. The study aimed to test whether signatures of past pathogen exposure could be identified by cataloging public T cell receptors. To study patterns of TCR occurrence, a later analysis re-analyzed previously published TCR beta repertoires from 666 donors and added high-resolution HLA genotyping. The study profiled the T cell repertoires of 500 to 800 subjects by immunosequencing and related them to cytomegalovirus serostatus. An early release covering more than 500 HLA-typed donors comprised approximately 300 gigabases of sequencing data and 65 million to 100 million unique TCR sequences. Of the 300 to 500 genotyped donors, approximately 81% were placed in the genetic ancestry cluster associated with self-reported Caucasian donors. In the later analysis, no new phenotypic data were used to find candidate immune exposures; instead, reliance was placed on TCR beta sequences and their occurrence across donors. Every discovery cohort repertoire had been produced on one sequencing platform.

Overall study outcomes, separate from this receptor: A cluster of highly shared sequence variants was judged likely to represent a technical artifact of the sequencing pipeline. Some IMGT-functional V segments, including TRBV6-2 and TRBV6-3, could not be told apart with the 87-base-pair reads, so those segments were excluded. In a later analysis, TCR association rates were found to vary across HLA loci, with the most associated TCRs seen for DRB1 alleles and the fewest for HLA-C alleles. At a false discovery rate of 0.05, a later analysis linked 15,000 to 20,000 TCR beta sequences to specific HLA alleles. A few of the identified cytomegalovirus-associated TCR beta chains were confirmed in vitro to be specific for cytomegalovirus antigens. Correlated functional status among segregating V segments might reflect linkage disequilibrium, but an unknown experimental factor could not be ruled out. The cohort was sequenced for TCR beta chains only, and without alpha or paired-chain data the features that could be detected were limited. Because counts were too low, seventeen rarely observed V segments, including chromosome 9 orphons, were excluded from the earlier analysis of 587 of the donors. The classifier was reported to diagnose cytomegalovirus status with high specificity and sensitivity in both the original and validation cohorts. Several of the top co-occurrence clusters appeared to be linked to parvovirus B19, influenza, CMV and Epstein-Barr virus, according to a later analysis. Compared with the roughly 700-donor mean, donors in an Asian-associated ancestry cluster had fewer N-insertions in productive TCRs, according to a later genetic analysis. A total of fewer than 200 TCR beta chains were listed by the study as associated with cytomegalovirus. Compared with equally common non-associated chains, HLA-associated TCR beta chains in a later analysis were more clonally expanded and had lower generation probabilities. Across donors, most TCR sequences were observed very rarely, whereas some public TCRs were present in many individuals. Immune exposure information for the cohort was limited to CMV serostatus. Strong co-occurrence of HLA alleles, especially DR and DQ, made assigning TCR associations to individual alleles difficult. A further reported finding was that TCR beta sequences accurately predicted the HLA-A and HLA-B alleles for most subjects in the first cohort. In a later analysis, most CMV-associated TCR beta chains were found to appear HLA-restricted, with HLA associations seemingly driven largely by CMV exposure. Because HLA typing was unavailable for some donors at each locus, only the typed subset was used in association tests. In an earlier analysis of some 500 of the donors, most TCR beta V segments appeared in productive rearrangements about 87% or about 30% of the time, broadly matching IMGT annotations. An association between a missense DCLRE1C variant and V-gene and J-gene trimming of TCR beta chains was found in a later genetic analysis and replicated in an independent cohort. The authors suggested that the approach could potentially be extended to other disease states and immunological phenotypes. Sequencing depth was assumed to be roughly uniform across donors in the presence/absence analyses, though that assumption may not hold.

The cohort comprised approximately 700 healthy bone marrow donors. At the time of sampling, every cohort member was nominally healthy, though immune exposures that went unrecorded were likely present. The donor tested CMV seropositive, placing the donor among the approximately 310 seropositive members of the cohort. Every donor gave a peripheral blood sample, and the peripheral blood mononuclear cells from that sample were used for TCR beta sequencing. Genomic DNA was extracted from the blood cell samples with the Qiagen DNeasy Blood Extraction Kit. Library construction relied on the immunoSEQ multiplex PCR assay. For the multiplex PCR, a mixture combining 60 forward primers for TCR Vbeta segments and 13 reverse primers for TCR Jbeta segments was used. The CDR3 region of rearranged TCR beta genes was amplified from genomic DNA with a multiplex PCR assay. Amplified TCR beta libraries were sequenced as 87-base-pair reads on the Illumina HiSeq System. In the original analysis: Across the 670 or so repertoires, a later analysis counted roughly 77 million unique TCR beta chains, roughly 11 million of which were shared by at least two donors. Raw reads were error-corrected and collapsed into unique sequences by a nearest-neighbor algorithm in which closely related sequences were merged to remove PCR and sequencing errors. V, D and J gene segments were assigned by aligning CDR3 sequences to IMGT reference sequences. For a sequence to be retained, a match of at least six nucleotides was required to both a V gene segment and a J gene segment. Rearrangements were called productive when the CDR3 lacked stop codons and stayed in frame with V and J; all others were non-productive. Following IMGT convention, CDR3 was defined as the stretch from the second conserved V-encoded cysteine to the conserved J-encoded phenylalanine. The earlier analysis of approximately 500 of the donors excluded sequences that lacked an unambiguous match to a single V gene segment. In an earlier analysis of 587 of the donors, V segments were called functional above 56.7% productive rearrangements and were called segregating when the between-donor standard deviation exceeded 5%. A statistical classification framework was built to diagnose cytomegalovirus status from the catalog of TCR beta chain sequences. V and J gene assignment, in a later analysis, came from comparing TCR nucleotide sequences with IMGT/GENE-DB human TR gene sequences. In a later analysis, CDR3 sequences and most-parsimonious VDJ recombination scenarios were assigned using the TCRdist pipeline. A later analysis defined each TCR beta chain by its CDR3 amino acid sequence plus V-gene family, and excluded reads lacking a unique V-gene family. As a way to deal with suspected cross-contamination and a sequencing artifact, a later analysis dropped approximately 590 nucleotide sequences that were highly shared and had low generation probability. In a later analysis, a clonal expansion index was calculated for each public chain from normalized within-repertoire ranks of inferred template counts. In a later analysis, generation probabilities were computed using a VDJ recombination model fitted to out-of-frame rearrangements, and the results were checked against IGoR. Hypergeometric tests were used in a later analysis to score TCR-TCR, TCR-HLA and TCR-CMV co-occurrence, with a repertoire-size bias correction applied to the TCR pairs. A later analysis estimated false discovery rates by permuting HLA or CMV assignments 20 times. In a later analysis, co-occurring TCRs were grouped using DBSCAN, with TCRdist sequence similarity added in when clustering inside HLA-allele-positive subsets. For co-occurrence clustering, repertoires with fewer than 30,000 or more than 120,000 public chains were excluded, along with about five repertoires with anomalous nucleotide sharing. Held by TCRdb, this immuneACCESS table contains in-frame sequences only and omits some clones. Under half of the omission traces to an unresolved V gene where checked; the cause of the rest is unknown. V and J calls and clone size are as listed in that table; D and trimming were resolved from the DNA. Counted in this sample were roughly 180,000 clones; 80% to 90% of them appeared once. Jointly, the top ten make up 0.95% to 1.5% of the sample.

The CDR3 contains 14 residues, cysteine and phenylalanine counted. Just the 42-base CDR3 DNA is kept, in frame starting at base 1. The CDR1 and CDR2 encoded by the germline V gene (reference sequence) are LNHDA and SQIVND. Trimming leaves V shorter by 1 base and J shorter by 7 bases, with the junction holding 4 bases beyond the gene matches. Sequenced: PBMCs. The chain was built from TRBV19 and TRBJ2-1; a stretch of 7 junction bases matches TRBD1. This TCR was recovered from a girl aged 2-15 years in good health and CMV-seropositive. The encoded CDR3 is CASSIGSGGNEQFF. The nucleotide sequence reads as follows: TGTGCCAGTAGTATAGGGTCAGGGGGTAATGAGCAGTTCTTC.